This TCR beta chain was recovered during a study of Siglec-9 on CD8 T cells in melanoma. The V end was cut by 4 bases, the J end by 4 bases, with 7 bases between. The CDR3 consists of 12 residues. Germline loops: CDR1 SGDLS, CDR2 YYNGEE. The table came from immunoSEQ multiplex PCR; TCRdb's copy has only in-frame clones and leaves some out. The table includes about 30,000 clones, 75% to 90% detected once. The TCR originated in a human donor in good health. The rearrangement links TRBV9 to TRBJ2-3; D is undetermined. Sequencing was carried out using Siglec-9- CD8+ T cells sorted from blood. CDR3 DNA sequence: TGTGCCAGCAGCCAAACACCAGATACGCAGTATTTT. Translation: CASSQTPDTQYF.